A single T cell receptor beta chain is shown here with its context. Its target is not known. The sample comes from a study of shared clonotypes between healthy human individuals. Study overall: Used for every donor were three CD4 naive, three CD4 memory, two CD8 naive and one CD8 memory plate.

Caucasian adults residing in Nashville, Tennessee made up all the donors. Germline values: CDR1 SGHRS, CDR2 YFSETQ. The V and J ends lost 3 bases and 4 bases, in that order; junction bases with no gene match: 12. CDR3 size: 17 residues. Assay used: immunoSEQ multiplex PCR; TCRdb lists only in-frame clones, some missing. This table holds roughly 2,500,000 clones, more than 85% found once. Overall study findings and caveats: Across subsets, estimated richness was generally greater for naive than for memory populations.

The receptor was derived from a man aged 18 to 29 in good health. Some clones in this sample may be carry-over from other donors' samples. Sample: naive CD4+ T cells from PBMCs. Subset defined: CD45RA+ positively selected. The V gene is TRBV5-1, the J gene TRBJ2-7, with 11 bases lining up with TRBD1. The CDR3 reads CASSSSIMDRGRYEQYF. CDR3 sequence (DNA): TGCGCCAGCAGCTCATCTATAATGGACAGGGGGCGGTACGAGCAGTACTTC.